One sample yielded the 23 T cell receptor beta chains listed below, sequenced in a study of tumor-infiltrating lymphocytes in localized non-small cell lung cancer. TCRdb's copy holds only in-frame clones and misses some; the assay was immunoSEQ multiplex PCR. The profile shows 9,500 to 15,000 clones, about four fifths of them singletons. The specimen was lung tumor tissue. Receptor source: a human donor with non-small cell lung cancer.

The CDR3 DNA reads TGTGCCAGCAGTGACAGGGTGATTGACAATGAGCAGTTCTTC. This translates into CASSDRVIDNEQFF. The genes are TRBV2 and TRBJ2-1; D is perhaps TRBD1 (5 bases). The CDR3 has 14 residues. V lost 3 bases to trimming and J lost 5 bases, with 11 bases between them. Germline V gene lookup returns CDR1 SNHLY and CDR2 FYNNEI.

The V gene is TRBV5-4, the J gene TRBJ2-7, with D perhaps assigned TRBD1 or TRBD2 (5 bases each). CDR1 and CDR2 from the germline V gene are SGHNT and YYREEE (reference sequence). Deletions cut 0 bases from V and 2 bases from J, with 15 bases between. The CDR3 extends over 16 amino acids. CDR3 coding DNA: TGTGCCAGCAGCTTGGGTGGGGACCCCGGGGCCTACGAGCAGTACTTC. It codes for CASSLGGDPGAYEQYF.

Judged by abundance, this clone is large. The chain is built from TRBV28 and TRBJ1-1; 7 bases line up with TRBD1. The length of the CDR3 is 15 residues. Germline values: CDR1 MDHEN, CDR2 SYDVKM. With V trimmed by 3 bases and J by 7 bases, 11 bases remained unmatched. In DNA form, the CDR3 reads TGTGCCAGCAGTTTGGCCCTGACAGGGAGGGGTGAAGCTTTCTTT. Protein sequence: CASSLALTGRGEAFF.

The CDR3 spells CASSESTVRSTGANVLTF. CDR3 DNA: TGTGCCAGCAGTGAATCGACAGTCCGATCGACAGGGGCCAACGTCCTGACTTTC. This chain uses TRBV6-1 with TRBJ2-6; tentatively, D is TRBD1 (5 bases). In germline, CDR1 is MNHNS, CDR2 SASEGT. V lost 2 bases, J lost 4 bases, and 18 bases lay in between. This CDR3 region has 18 residues.

This chain connects TRBV7-2 to TRBJ1-2; the match to TRBD1 covers 8 bases. The CDR3 is made up of 15 amino acids. V shed 3 bases and J 4 bases; nucleotides not matched to a gene: 7. CDR1 is SGHTA, CDR2 FQGNSA, per germline. This chain's CDR3 is CASSLADRAAYGYTF. The CDR3 DNA reads as TGTGCCAGCAGCTTGGCGGACAGGGCAGCCTATGGCTACACCTTC. Full variable domain (remainder filled in from reference TRBV7-2 and TRBJ1-2): GAGVSQSPSNKVTEKGKDVELRCDPISGHTALYWYRQSLGQGLEFLIYFQGNSAPDKSGLPSDRFSAERTGGSVSTLTIQRTQQEDSAVYLCASSLADRAAYGYTFGSGTRLTVV.

The chain recombines TRBV19 with TRBJ2-3, with D uncertain. V was pared by 4 bases and J by 7 bases, with 9 bases between. Germline V lookup: CDR1 LNHDA, CDR2 SQIVND (reference sequence). The CDR3 covers 12 residues. For the CDR3, the DNA is TGTGCCAGTAGTAGTCTACATCATACGCAGTATTTT. It specifies CASSSLHHTQYF.

CDR3 nucleotide sequence: TGTGCCAGCAGTCCCGGTCCCTCCTACGAGCAGTACTTC. It specifies CASSPGPSYEQYF. The chain uses TRBV7-2 and TRBJ2-7, with D uncertain. The ends were cut back, 6 bases at V and 0 bases at J, with 9 bases in the middle. This CDR3 has 13 residues. Germline lookup yields CDR1 SGHTA and CDR2 FQGNSA.

The chain recombines TRBV27 with TRBJ2-3; D uncertain. V was shortened by 5 bases and J by 7 bases, with 22 bases between the two germline ends. This CDR3 has 16 amino acids. Germline CDR1 is MNHEY and CDR2 is SMNVEV (reference sequence). CDR3 sequence reads: CASSTTQAGRVNTQYF. For the CDR3, the DNA is TGTGCCAGCAGTACCACCCAGGCAGGTCGGGTAAATACGCAGTATTTT.

The chain joins TRBV5-6 to TRBJ2-3; D is unresolved. The CDR3 consists of 17 residues. CDR1 and CDR2 from the germline V gene are SGHDT and YYEEEE. The V end lost 2 bases, the J end lost 4 bases, and 20 bases lay between the germline ends. The CDR3 sequence is CASSFRFGARRADTQYF. CDR3 nucleotides: TGTGCCAGCAGCTTCCGATTTGGAGCGAGAAGAGCAGATACGCAGTATTTT.

This chain links TRBV6-5 with TRBJ2-7; D is perhaps TRBD1 (5 bases). CDR1 MNHEY and CDR2 SVGAGI come from the germline V gene. With 0 bases removed from V and 4 bases from J, the gap between germline ends came to 16 bases. There are 16 residues in the CDR3. CDR3 loop: CASSYSDPAQGYEQYF. The CDR3 region has the DNA TGTGCCAGCAGTTACTCCGACCCAGCCCAGGGTTACGAGCAGTACTTC.

This clone appeared a few times. The chain links TRBV19 to TRBJ2-6; D assignment may be TRBD1 or TRBD2 (5 bases each). The germline V gene has CDR1 LNHDA and CDR2 SQIVND (reference sequence). CDR3 length: 17 amino acids. V was clipped by 1 base and J by 4 bases, with 14 bases between them. The CDR3 spells CASSIVAPGQGANVLTF. Here the CDR3 DNA reads TGTGCCAGTAGTATAGTGGCACCGGGGCAGGGGGCCAACGTCCTGACTTTC.

The gene calls are TRBV11-2 and TRBJ2-5, with D possibly being TRBD2 (6 bases). The CDR3 sequence is 13 residues long. Trimming cost V 3 bases and J 5 bases, with 10 bases left between them. The germline V gene has CDR1 SGHAT and CDR2 FQNNGV. CDR3 sequence reads: CASSLAGRETQYF. The DNA for the CDR3 is TGTGCCAGCAGCTTGGCGGGAAGGGAGACCCAGTACTTC.

This clone came up a few times. The V call is TRBV2, the J call TRBJ1-1, with D hard to call. Between the trimmed V and J ends, which lost 6 bases and 5 bases, there was a span of 13 bases. Germline-derived CDR1 and CDR2 are SNHLY and FYNNEI. CDR3 length: 13 residues. CDR3 sequence: CASSLVGRTEAFF. The CDR3 nucleotides read TGTGCCAGCAGCTTAGTGGGGAGGACTGAAGCTTTCTTT.

The CDR3 sequence is CASVRGETQYF. DNA for the CDR3: TGTGCCAGCGTCCGGGGAGAGACCCAGTACTTC. The chain has TRBV6-6 and TRBJ2-5, with D possibly matching TRBD2 (5 bases). V lost 8 bases, J lost 4 bases, and 8 bases lay in between. The CDR3 covers 11 residues. The germline CDR1 and CDR2 sequences are MNHNY and SVGAGI (reference sequence).

The rearrangement links TRBV9 to TRBJ2-7; maybe TRBD1 (6 bases). CDR3 length: 15 residues. Germline lookup yields CDR1 SGDLS and CDR2 YYNGEE. The germline V and J ends were trimmed by 4 bases and 2 bases, with 16 bases remaining between them. The CDR3 sequence: CASSMGHLGPYEQYF. CDR3 in DNA: TGTGCCAGCAGCATGGGACACCTTGGTCCCTACGAGCAGTACTTC.

This clone was observed a handful of times. The rearrangement links TRBV19 to TRBJ1-6; D remains ambiguous. Germline loops: CDR1 LNHDA, CDR2 SQIVND (reference sequence). The CDR3 spans 17 residues. The V and J ends lost 2 bases and 6 bases respectively, with 17 bases between them. CDR3: CASSIFLVEQTNSPLHF. Written as DNA, the CDR3 is TGTGCCAGTAGTATATTCTTAGTGGAACAAACTAATTCACCCCTCCACTTT.

The V call is TRBV30, the J call TRBJ2-4, with 12 bases fitting TRBD2. CDR1 is GTSNPN, CDR2 SVGIG, per germline (reference sequence). This CDR3 region has 14 residues. J lost 7 bases, V lost 3 bases, and 4 bases had no gene match. CDR3 protein: CAWSVGTSGNIQYF. The CDR3 bases are TGTGCCTGGAGCGTAGGGACTAGCGGGAACATTCAGTACTTC.

The rearrangement links TRBV4-2 to TRBJ1-1, with a tentative D call TRBD1 (6 bases). The CDR3 covers 13 residues. V was trimmed by 1 base and J by 8 bases, leaving 11 bases between them. Germline V gene lookup returns CDR1 LGHNA and CDR2 YNFKEQ. The CDR3 DNA reads as TGTGCCAGCAGCCAAGCTGGGGGCGCGGAAGCTTTCTTT. Translation gives CASSQAGGAEAFF.

The chain is built from TRBV7-7 and TRBJ1-4; D is perhaps TRBD1 (6 bases). Between the trimmed V and J ends, which lost 2 bases and 3 bases, there was a span of 10 bases. Germline V gives CDR1 SSHAT, CDR2 FNYEAQ (reference sequence). CDR3 length: 15 amino acids. In nucleotides, the CDR3 is TGTGCCAGCAGCTTAATGGGGGGGCCTAATGAAAAACTGTTTTTT. Protein product: CASSLMGGPNEKLFF.

The V and J genes are TRBV15 and TRBJ1-2, with a weak D call TRBD1 (5 bases). CDR1 and CDR2 from the germline V gene are LNHNV and YYDKDF (reference sequence). The CDR3 runs to 15 residues. The ends were cut back, 3 bases at V and 5 bases at J, with 16 bases in the middle. CDR3 sequence reads: CATSSSTGYSYGYTF. The CDR3 coding sequence is TGTGCCACCAGCAGTAGTACAGGATACTCTTATGGCTACACCTTC.

The chain has TRBV19 and TRBJ2-1, with 11 bases lining up with TRBD2. Per the germline V gene, CDR1 is LNHDA and CDR2 is SQIVND (reference sequence). The CDR3 has 14 residues. V lost 6 bases to trimming and J lost 9 bases; unmatched junction nucleotides: 7. The CDR3 reads CASSLAGGRGEQFF. The CDR3 DNA sequence: TGTGCCAGTAGCCTAGCGGGAGGTAGGGGTGAGCAGTTCTTC.

This clone occurred a few times. The V and J genes are TRBV19 and TRBJ2-7, with D perhaps matching TRBD1 or TRBD2 (5 bases each). Trimming pared 4 bases from V and 0 bases from J, leaving 13 bases between. In germline, CDR1 is LNHDA, CDR2 SQIVND (reference sequence). The CDR3 totals 15 residues. Here the CDR3 reads CASSTNHGASYEQYF. In DNA form, the CDR3 reads TGTGCCAGTAGTACAAACCACGGGGCCTCCTACGAGCAGTACTTC.

V is TRBV12-2 and J is TRBJ1-5; TRBD1, as called in the table, went unchecked against the DNA. TRBV12-2 is recorded as a pseudogene. The CDR3 consists of 15 residues. The CDR3 nucleotides read TGTGCAAGACGGTACAGGGGGCTTAGCAATCAGCCCCAGCATTTT. Protein: CARRYRGLSNQPQHF.